This T cell receptor beta chain appears in the sequencing data of a study of cytomegalovirus exposure and HLA in healthy donors. The PCR was carried out with 60 Vbeta primers and 13 Jbeta primers. TCRdb's table, derived via immunoSEQ multiplex PCR, lists solely in-frame clones and lacks some. This sample carries 200,000 or so clones, around 86% of them seen once, and the ten largest clones take over 5%. There are 18 residues in the CDR3. V lost 4 bases and J lost 2; bases outside the gene matches: 7. CDR1 and CDR2 from the germline V gene are SGHNT and YYREEE (reference sequence). The chain is built from TRBV5-4 and TRBJ2-3; 16 bases map to TRBD2. The receptor's source is a woman aged 45-59 years in good health and CMV-seropositive. The sequencing sample was made of PBMCs. The CDR3 DNA reads as TGTGCCAGCAGCAGGGGACTAGCGGGGGGGCCCAACACAGATACGCAGTATTTT. Residues: CASSRGLAGGPNTDTQYF.